The rows below give T cell receptor beta chains drawn from one sample of a study of radiotherapy plus CTLA-4 blockade in lung cancer. Profiling relied on immunoSEQ multiplex PCR, and the TCRdb table lists in-frame clones only, not all of them. The table includes about 80,000 clones, about 84% detected once. The sample here was peripheral blood, taken from a patient treated with radiotherapy plus ipilimumab. These TCRs come from a human donor with non-small cell lung cancer who had stable disease on radiotherapy plus ipilimumab. CDR3s include the opening cysteine and the closing phenylalanine or tryptophan. D genes are given only for firm matches. Part of the rows lack a size; the others show once, few, many or a class for expanded clones.

J gene | clone size | D gene | V gene | CDR3 protein | CDR3 DNA
TRBJ2-4 | - | TRBD2 | TRBV28 | CASTISGGAFIQYF | TGTGCCAGCACCATTAGCGGGGGGGCTTTCATTCAGTACTTC
TRBJ1-2 | - | - | TRBV4-2 | CASSQPTLGTNYGYTF | TGTGCCAGCAGCCAACCCACCCTCGGGACAAACTATGGCTACACCTTC
TRBJ1-1 | few | - | TRBV11-2 | CASSLEWGRANTEAFF | TGTGCCAGCAGCTTAGAATGGGGTAGGGCGAACACTGAAGCTTTCTTT
TRBJ2-7 | - | - | TRBV7-9 | CASSLEVSSYEQYF | TGTGCCAGCAGCTTAGAGGTCAGCTCCTACGAGCAGTACTTC
TRBJ1-2 | - | - | TRBV6-1 | CASSLNYGYTF | TGTGCCAGCAGCCTTAACTATGGCTACACCTTC
TRBJ2-5 | - | TRBD2 | TRBV28 | CASSFGIRFASGQETQYF | TGTGCCAGCAGTTTCGGAATTAGGTTTGCTAGCGGACAAGAGACCCAGTACTTC
TRBJ2-2 | - | - | TRBV28 | CASSLNGELFF | TGTGCCAGCAGTTTAAATGGGGAGCTGTTTTTT
TRBJ2-3 | - | TRBD2 | TRBV11-2 | CASSPGGAQYF | TGTGCCAGCAGCCCGGGGGGAGCGCAGTATTTT
TRBJ2-7 | - | - | TRBV6-1 | CASIRGYEQYF | TGTGCCAGCATCCGGGGCTACGAGCAGTACTTC
TRBJ2-3 | - | - | TRBV6-5 | CASSPGEVGDTQYF | TGTGCCAGCAGCCCCGGGGAGGTTGGAGATACGCAGTATTTT
TRBJ2-7 | few | - | TRBV6-1 | CASSPQLPLVDEQYF | TGTGCCAGCAGCCCCCAACTGCCTCTTGTGGACGAGCAGTACTTC
TRBJ2-1 | - | TRBD2 | TRBV11-2 | CASSDPGGPTYNEQFF | TGTGCCAGCAGCGATCCGGGGGGGCCTACCTACAATGAGCAGTTCTTC
TRBJ2-3 | - | - | TRBV9 | CASSVGGSNRADTQYF | TGTGCCAGCAGCGTAGGGGGTTCGAACCGCGCAGATACGCAGTATTTT
TRBJ2-7 | - | TRBD2 | TRBV5-1 | CASSLVTRGSYEQYF | TGCGCCAGCAGCTTGGTTACGCGGGGGTCCTACGAGCAGTACTTC
TRBJ2-7 | - | - | TRBV28 | CASTRQAYEQYF | TGTGCCAGCACCCGACAAGCCTACGAGCAGTACTTC
TRBJ2-5 | - | - | TRBV28 | CASSLFQETQYF | TGTGCCAGCAGTTTATTCCAAGAGACCCAGTACTTC
TRBJ2-5 | few | - | TRBV29-1 | CSVLKGRETQYF | TGCAGCGTTTTAAAGGGACGGGAGACCCAGTACTTC
TRBJ2-7 | - | TRBD2 | TRBV11-2 | CASSVSGGDAYEQYF | TGTGCCAGCAGCGTTAGCGGGGGCGACGCCTACGAGCAGTACTTC
TRBJ1-6 | - | - | TRBV7-9 | CASSPGTGERALHF | TGTGCCAGCAGTCCCGGGACCGGGGAGAGAGCCCTCCACTTT
TRBJ2-4 | few | TRBD2 | TRBV4-2 | CASSQDQGTSGSGIQYF | TGTGCCAGCAGCCAAGATCAAGGGACTAGCGGGAGTGGCATTCAGTACTTC
TRBJ2-5 | - | TRBD2 | TRBV25-1 | CASSGLAGAQETQYF | TGTGCCAGCAGTGGACTAGCGGGGGCGCAAGAGACCCAGTACTTC
TRBJ1-1 | - | - | TRBV7-9 | CASSLLQGSTEAFF | TGTGCCAGCAGCTTACTACAGGGTTCCACTGAAGCTTTCTTT
TRBJ1-5 | once | - | TRBV6-5 | CASSARDNQPQHF | TGTGCCAGCAGTGCCAGGGACAATCAGCCCCAGCATTTT
TRBJ2-5 | - | TRBD2 | TRBV5-1 | CASSSGLGETQYF | TGCGCCAGCAGCTCTGGACTAGGAGAGACCCAGTACTTC